This T cell receptor beta chain was recovered during a study of Ad26.COV2.S vaccination and SARS-CoV-2 variants (dated by TCRdb to the early 2020s). Describing the broader study: Vaccine-arm donors came from COV1001, a multicentre, randomized, double-blind, placebo-controlled phase I-IIa trial of Ad26.COV2.S in healthy adults. The specificity and breadth of SARS-CoV-2-reactive T cell receptors after Ad26.COV2.S vaccination were assessed by TCRbeta repertoire sequencing. Ad26.COV2.S was given intramuscularly at 5x10^10 or 1x10^11 viral particles, as a single shot or as two shots 56 days apart. A total of around 32 samples were included in the TCR-sequenced set, comprising roughly 19 Ad26.COV2.S vaccine recipients, 5 placebo recipients and 8 SARS-CoV-2 convalescent individuals. Throughout the experiments and outcome assessment, investigators stayed blinded to trial group allocation. Trial participants were randomized into five groups of five: low-dose or high-dose Ad26.COV2.S given once or twice, or placebo on both occasions. Study-level results and caveats: The study was not powered to compare responses between vaccine doses or regimens. Ad26.COV2.S recipients had higher spike-specific TCR breadth than placebo recipients (P = 0.0014). Substantial breadth of spike-specific CD8+ and CD4+ T cell responses was reported after vaccination. It was noted by the authors that total T cell responses may have been underestimated by the TCR breadth and depth analyses. Vaccine and placebo recipients had comparable non-spike TCR breadth, which fits with the vaccine containing only spike.

The meaning of the sample's treatment or condition label: 15 to 20 received Ad26.COV2.S at low or high dose, single or two shots; 5 received placebo; per-sample allocation not given. Repertoires of vaccine and placebo recipients were sequenced from samples taken on day 63 after the first injection. Cohort 1b enrolled roughly 25 adults aged 18-55 years at a single site in Boston, USA, between 29 July and 7 August 2020. As a vaccine, Ad26.COV2.S was a replication-incompetent adenovirus type 26 vector that expressed a prefusion-stabilized SARS-CoV-2 spike protein derived from the original Wuhan strain. As for this clone: The antigen it recognizes is unknown. Per-nucleotide qualities are absent, and no much larger clonotype sits a single base away.

CDR3 length: 15 amino acids, cysteine to phenylalanine. Just CDR3 DNA is preserved here, 45 bases in frame from base 1. V was cut back by 3 bases and J by 5 bases, leaving a gap of 14 bases between them. Per the germline V gene, KGHSH is the CDR1 and LQKENI is the CDR2. The immunoSEQ Assay was the method used to sequence TCRbeta CDR3 regions. After extraction, genomic DNA underwent amplification by bias-controlled multiplex PCR, followed by high-throughput sequencing. Per the authors' processing: Collapsing and filtering of sequences were performed to quantify the absolute abundance of each unique TCRbeta CDR3 region. Usable DNA was measured by amplifying reference genes present in all nucleated cells, and TCRbeta template counts were normalized to that usable DNA to estimate T cell fraction. Repertoire TCRs were annotated as SARS-CoV-2-specific by exact matching of V gene, CDR3 amino acid sequence and J gene to a known reactive TCR set. MIRA supplied the reference SARS-CoV-2 TCR set, which was filtered for enrichment in COVID-19-positive ImmuneCODE repertoires so that public or cross-reactive TCRs were removed. Using the MIRA antigens, annotated TCRs were further analysed by specific ORF or by position within an ORF. Breadth was defined as the number of annotated unique rearrangements divided by the total number of unique productive rearrangements, and depth was defined as the summed frequency of the annotated unique rearrangements. Two-sided Wilcoxon rank-sum tests were applied when comparing TCR breadth between groups. TCRdb obtained this table from immuneACCESS and retained in-frame rearrangements with V and J assigned. These tables miss some clones; where compared with another copy, unresolved V genes account for less than half of the shortfall, and the remainder is unexplained. The V and J calls and the clone size are those of that table, but D and trimming were determined from the DNA. In all, the sample holds hundreds of thousands of clones, and 80% to 95% of those were seen once. Roughly an eighth of the sample comes from the top ten.

The specimen comprised peripheral blood, sampled in a trial of Ad26.COV2.S vaccine versus placebo. This clonotype was sampled from a person aged 18-65 years who received the Ad26.COV2.S COVID-19 vaccine or a placebo. This receptor chain uses TRBV18 and TRBJ2-4; the D call could be TRBD1 or TRBD2, with each sharing 5 bases. In nucleotides, the sequence is TGTGCCAGCTCACCCCGGGGACCTATAGAAAACATTCAGTACTTC. Its product reads: CASSPRGPIENIQYF. The reference TRBV18 and TRBJ2-4 proteins fill in what lies around the CDR3, so the full variable domain reads NAGVMQNPRHLVRRRGQEARLRCSPMKGHSHVYWYRQLPEEGLKFMVYLQKENIIDESGMPKERFSAEFPKEGPSILRIQQVVRGDSAAYFCASSPRGPIENIQYFGAGTRLSVL.